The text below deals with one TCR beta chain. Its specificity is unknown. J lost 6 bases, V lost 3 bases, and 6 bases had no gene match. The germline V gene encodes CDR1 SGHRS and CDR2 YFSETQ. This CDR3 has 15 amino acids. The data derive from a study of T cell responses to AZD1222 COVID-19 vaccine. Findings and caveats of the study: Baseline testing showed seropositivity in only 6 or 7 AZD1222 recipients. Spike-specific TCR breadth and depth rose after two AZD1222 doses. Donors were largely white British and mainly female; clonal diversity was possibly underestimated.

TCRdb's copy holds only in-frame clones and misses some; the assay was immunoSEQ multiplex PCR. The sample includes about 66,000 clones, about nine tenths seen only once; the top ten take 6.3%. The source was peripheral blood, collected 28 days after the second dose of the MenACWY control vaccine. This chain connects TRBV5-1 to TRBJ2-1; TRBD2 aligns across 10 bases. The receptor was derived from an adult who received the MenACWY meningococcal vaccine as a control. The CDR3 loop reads CASSSELAGVNEQFF. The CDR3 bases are TGCGCCAGCAGCTCTGAGCTAGCGGGGGTCAATGAGCAGTTCTTC.